The 21 T cell receptor beta chains given below trace back to one sample, sequenced in a study of shared clonotypes between healthy human individuals. Assay: immunoSEQ multiplex PCR; the TCRdb copy retains only in-frame clones and omits some. The sample carries 400,000 to 500,000 clones, around 80% recorded once. Material for sequencing was PBMCs. The receptors stem from a woman aged 35 to 49 in good health. Some clones in this sample may be carry-over from other donors' samples.

The chain combines TRBV5-1 with TRBJ2-3; TRBD2 might be the D (6 bases). CDR3 length equals 15 residues. CDR1 and CDR2 (germline): SGHRS, YFSETQ. V was clipped by 1 base and J by 4 bases, with 13 bases between them. In nucleotides, the CDR3 is TGCGCCAGCAGCTTGACGGGAGTAGCCGCAGATACGCAGTATTTT. Translated: CASSLTGVAADTQYF. Based on the CDR3 plus reference TRBV5-1 and TRBJ2-3, the full variable domain is KAGVTQTPRYLIKTRGQQVTLSCSPISGHRSVSWYQQTPGQGLQFLFEYFSETQRNKGNFPGRFSGRQFSNSRSEMNVSTLELGDSALYLCASSLTGVAADTQYFGPGTRLTVL.

This sequence joins TRBV27 and TRBJ2-7; TRBD2 matches at 7 bases. CDR1 and CDR2 from the germline V gene are MNHEY and SMNVEV (reference sequence). J was trimmed by 3 bases and V by 6 bases; bases with no gene match: 8. This CDR3 has 14 residues. CDR3 DNA sequence: TGTGCCAGCAGCCAAGCGGGGAGAGGCTACGAGCAGTACTTC. Encoded protein: CASSQAGRGYEQYF.

The gene calls are TRBV5-1 and TRBJ2-3, with D perhaps assigned TRBD1 or TRBD2 (6 bases each). Looked up from germline, CDR1 is SGHRS and CDR2 is YFSETQ. The V end was cut by 0 bases, the J end by 4 bases, with 9 bases between. This CDR3 contains 14 residues. CDR3 region: CASSLAGGPDTQYF. The CDR3 coding sequence is TGCGCCAGCAGCTTGGCCGGGGGCCCAGATACGCAGTATTTT.

The chain combines TRBV7-9 with TRBJ2-3; D unresolved. Germline-derived CDR1 and CDR2 are SEHNR and FQNEAQ (reference sequence). This CDR3 region has 14 residues. Trimming removed 0 bases at V and 2 bases at J, with 6 bases between. DNA for the CDR3: TGTGCCAGCAGCTTAGCGGCCAACACAGATACGCAGTATTTT. Translating gives CASSLAANTDTQYF. Supplemented by reference TRBV7-9 and TRBJ2-3, the full variable domain reads DTGVSQNPRHKITKRGQNVTFRCDPISEHNRLYWYRQTLGQGPEFLTYFQNEAQLEKSRLLSDRFSAERPKGSFSTLEIQRTEQGDSAMYLCASSLAANTDTQYFGPGTRLTVL.

V and J are TRBV2 and TRBJ2-5; D is undetermined. The V end was cut by 1 base, the J end by 2 bases, with 11 bases between. The germline V gene has CDR1 SNHLY and CDR2 FYNNEI. The CDR3 extends over 15 amino acids. The chain's CDR3 is CASSEVGLGQETQYF. CDR3 DNA: TGTGCCAGCAGTGAAGTAGGGTTAGGGCAAGAGACCCAGTACTTC.

Note on this clone: Other DNA sequences from this sample encode an identical CDR3 as well. The chain carries TRBV9 and TRBJ2-1; 7 bases fit TRBD2. CDR3 length: 15 amino acids. Germline V gives CDR1 SGDLS, CDR2 YYNGEE. With V trimmed by 0 bases and J by 2 bases, 2 bases remained unmatched. DNA for the CDR3: TGTGCCAGCAGCGTAGGAGCGGGAACCTACAATGAGCAGTTCTTC. The encoded protein is CASSVGAGTYNEQFF.

The gene calls are TRBV28 and TRBJ1-1, with D perhaps TRBD1 (6 bases). CDR1 and CDR2 from the germline V gene are MDHEN and SYDVKM. V was pared by 6 bases and J by 2 bases, with 13 bases between. The CDR3 is made up of 14 amino acids. CDR3 residues: CASRDTGPNTEAFF. The CDR3 nucleotides read TGTGCCAGCAGGGACACAGGGCCTAACACTGAAGCTTTCTTT.

V is TRBV28 and J is TRBJ2-1, with a possible D match to TRBD1 (5 bases). CDR3 length equals 11 residues. Trimming took 3 bases from V and 12 from J, leaving 9 bases between them. Germline-derived CDR1 and CDR2 are MDHEN and SYDVKM. CDR3 residues: CASSFGQGQFF. The CDR3 DNA reads TGTGCCAGCAGTTTTGGGCAGGGGCAGTTCTTC.

In its sample, this clone was seen a few times. The V and J genes are TRBV7-2 and TRBJ1-2; maybe TRBD1 (5 bases). This CDR3 spans 14 amino acids. V was pared by 8 bases and J by 1 base, with 14 bases between. From germline, CDR1 is SGHTA and CDR2 FQGNSA. The CDR3, as DNA: TGTGCCAGCTTCCGGGGGGGTGGTAACTATGGCTACACCTTC. As protein: CASFRGGGNYGYTF.

Only one count was recorded for this clone. The V call is TRBV4-3, the J call TRBJ1-4, with TRBD1 matching 7 bases. Losses at the gene ends were 0 bases for V and 2 bases for J; bases not matched to a gene: 6. This CDR3 has 17 residues. Germline CDR1 and CDR2: LGHNA and YSLEER. This chain's CDR3 is CASSQDRGRWTNEKLFF. The DNA for the CDR3 is TGCGCCAGCAGCCAAGATAGGGGGCGGTGGACTAATGAAAAACTGTTTTTT.

This clone was recorded a few times. The chain is built from TRBV29-1 and TRBJ1-1, with 12 bases lining up with TRBD1. V was clipped by 7 bases and J by 10 bases; unmatched bases: 10. CDR3 size: 13 residues. Per germline, CDR1 SQVTM and CDR2 ANQGSEA. The CDR3: CSASGTGGEGAFF. The CDR3 DNA is TGCAGCGCCTCCGGGACAGGGGGCGAGGGAGCTTTCTTT.

The chain links TRBV5-6 to TRBJ1-2; D uncertain. Germline V gives CDR1 SGHDT, CDR2 YYEEEE. V lost 4 bases, J lost 8 bases, and 9 bases lay in between. The CDR3 is 11 amino acids. CDR3 in amino acids: CASSLYGGYTF. The DNA for the CDR3 is TGTGCCAGCAGCCTTTATGGAGGCTACACCTTC.

The rearrangement joins TRBV10-1 to TRBJ2-3, with 9 positions matching TRBD1. Germline CDR1 is WNHNN and CDR2 is SYGVQD (reference sequence). With 3 bases clipped from V and 1 base from J, the junction kept 2 bases outside the gene matches. The CDR3 runs to 15 residues. CDR3 region: CASSDWDRGTDTQYF. The CDR3 DNA follows: TGCGCCAGCAGTGACTGGGACAGGGGCACAGATACGCAGTATTTT.

The genes are TRBV10-2 and TRBJ1-2, with TRBD1 as a possible D gene (5 bases). The CDR3 loop spans 13 amino acids. Trimming took 2 bases from V and 2 from J, leaving 6 bases between them. CDR1 is WSHSY, CDR2 SAAADI, per germline. In DNA form, the CDR3 reads TGCGCCAGCAGTGAGGGGGACAACTATGGCTACACCTTC. It specifies CASSEGDNYGYTF.

V usage is TRBV20-1 and J usage is TRBJ2-1; unclear D gene. The V end was cut by 1 base, the J end by 10 bases, with 5 bases between. The CDR3 contains 10 residues. Germline CDR1 reads DFQATT; CDR2 reads SNEGSKA (reference sequence). For the CDR3, the DNA is TGCAGTGCTAGAGGAAGGGAGCAGTTCTTC. It is translated as CSARGREQFF.

The V call is TRBV18, the J call TRBJ1-5, with TRBD1 identical over 9 bases. The V gene's germline CDR1 is KGHSH and CDR2 LQKENI. The V gene end was trimmed by 4 bases and the J gene end by 5 bases; junction bases not matched to a gene: 6. This CDR3 comprises 15 residues. The CDR3 here is CASSRGQGRYQPQHF. As DNA, the CDR3 is TGTGCCAGCTCACGGGGACAGGGCAGATATCAGCCCCAGCATTTT.

The chain employs TRBV7-9 and TRBJ2-7, with D possibly being TRBD2 (7 bases). The germline gives CDR1 SEHNR, CDR2 FQNEAQ (reference sequence). The CDR3 runs 18 residues. Trimming removed 5 bases from V and 2 bases from J, with 25 bases in between. This chain's CDR3 is CASSARGASGASPYEQYF. Here the CDR3 DNA reads TGTGCCAGCAGCGCAAGGGGGGCTAGCGGAGCGAGCCCCTACGAGCAGTACTTC.

This chain links TRBV20-1 with TRBJ1-5; D gene ambiguous. This CDR3 contains 10 residues. Germline CDR1 reads DFQATT; CDR2 reads SNEGSKA (reference sequence). With 6 bases removed from V and 6 bases from J, the gap between germline ends came to 6 bases. The CDR3 reads CSAPGQPQHF. In nucleotides, the CDR3 is TGCAGTGCCCCCGGTCAGCCCCAGCATTTT.

This clone was observed many times. The J gene is TRBJ2-1, the V gene TRBV2, with D perhaps TRBD1 (5 bases). V shed 2 bases and J shed 4 bases, with 15 bases lying between them. Per the germline V gene, CDR1 is SNHLY and CDR2 is FYNNEI. This CDR3 region has 16 residues. CDR3 residues: CASSEWGLSLYNEQFF. The CDR3 region has the DNA TGTGCCAGCAGTGAATGGGGCCTTTCCCTTTACAATGAGCAGTTCTTC.

The CDR3 loop is CASRVGTLSTDTQYF. In DNA form, the CDR3 reads TGTGCCAGCAGGGTAGGGACTCTTAGCACAGATACGCAGTATTTT. The chain couples TRBV2 to TRBJ2-3, with a tentative D call TRBD2 (6 bases). Germline CDR1 is SNHLY and CDR2 is FYNNEI. The V end was cut by 6 bases, the J end by 0 bases, with 13 bases between. The CDR3 covers 15 residues.

V usage is TRBV11-2 and J usage is TRBJ2-1, with 7 bases lining up with TRBD2. V lost 2 bases to trimming and J lost 9 bases; unmatched junction nucleotides: 10. The germline CDR1 and CDR2 sequences are SGHAT and FQNNGV. This CDR3 region has 15 residues. Here the CDR3 reads CASSLIGRPFIEQFF. Here the CDR3 DNA reads TGTGCCAGCAGCTTAATCGGGAGGCCCTTTATTGAGCAGTTCTTC.